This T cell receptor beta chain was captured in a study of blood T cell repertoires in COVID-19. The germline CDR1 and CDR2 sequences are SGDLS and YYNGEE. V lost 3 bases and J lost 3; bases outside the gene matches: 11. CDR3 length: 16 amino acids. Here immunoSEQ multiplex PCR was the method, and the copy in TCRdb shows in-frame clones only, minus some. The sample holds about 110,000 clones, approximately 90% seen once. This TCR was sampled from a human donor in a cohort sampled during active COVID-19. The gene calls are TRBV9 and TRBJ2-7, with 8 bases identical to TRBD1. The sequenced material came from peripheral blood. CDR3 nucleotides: TGTGCCAGCAGCGCAACTGGGGAAGACAGGGGCTACGAGCAGTACTTC. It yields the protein CASSATGEDRGYEQYF.